This section outlines one T cell receptor beta chain sequence together with its context. The antigen is undetermined. The sample is drawn from a study of vaccination effects on CD4 cells after COVID-19. Study-wide findings and caveats: Only a single clone (1 of 255 vaccine-induced clones in healthy vaccinees) cross-reacted with common cold coronaviruses.

Under the ViraFEST assay, PBMC were stimulated with viral peptide pools so that antigen-specific CD4+ T cells expanded. Sequencing was performed afterwards. Isolating CD4+ T cells followed less than 12 days of culture. None of the vaccinated had previously contracted SARS-CoV-2, and their nucleocapsid antibodies tested negative. IL-2 medium took the place of half the medium on both days 3 and 7. Germline V gives CDR1 SNHLY, CDR2 FYNNEI. V shed 4 bases and J shed 2 bases, with 12 bases lying between them. The CDR3 is 15 amino acids. Method: immunoSEQ multiplex PCR; TCRdb's copy keeps in-frame clones and lacks some. Seen here are 55,000 to 75,000 clones, roughly 78% observed once, and the top ten hold roughly 3.9%.

The starting material was CD4+ T cells from PBMCs cultured with HCoV-OC43 spike peptides, obtained before COVID-19 vaccination. Subset here: HCoV-OC43 spike overlapping peptide pool stimulation. This chain links TRBV2 with TRBJ1-5, with D possibly TRBD1 on 5 matching bases. This clonotype was sampled from a human donor who received a COVID-19 vaccine. CDR3 sequence reads: CASSVREGGNQPQHF. The CDR3 DNA reads as TGTGCCAGCAGTGTCAGGGAAGGAGGCAATCAGCCCCAGCATTTT. The variable domain in full, with the rest retrieved from reference TRBV2 and TRBJ1-5, is EPEVTQTPSHQVTQMGQEVILRCVPISNHLYFYWYRQILGQKVEFLVSFYNNEISEKSEIFDDQFSVERPDGSNFTLKIRSTKLEDSAMYFCASSVREGGNQPQHFGDGTRLSIL.